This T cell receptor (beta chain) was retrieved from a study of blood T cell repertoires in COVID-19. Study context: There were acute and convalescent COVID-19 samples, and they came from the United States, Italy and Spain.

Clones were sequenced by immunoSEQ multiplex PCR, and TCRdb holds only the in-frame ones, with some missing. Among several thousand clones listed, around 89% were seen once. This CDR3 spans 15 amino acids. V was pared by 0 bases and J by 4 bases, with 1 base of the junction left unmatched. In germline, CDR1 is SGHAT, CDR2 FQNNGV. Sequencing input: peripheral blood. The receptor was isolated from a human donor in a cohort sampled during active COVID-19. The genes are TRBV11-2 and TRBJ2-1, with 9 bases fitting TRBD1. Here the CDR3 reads CASSLDGTGYNEQFF. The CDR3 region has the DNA TGTGCCAGCAGCTTAGACGGGACAGGGTACAATGAGCAGTTCTTC.